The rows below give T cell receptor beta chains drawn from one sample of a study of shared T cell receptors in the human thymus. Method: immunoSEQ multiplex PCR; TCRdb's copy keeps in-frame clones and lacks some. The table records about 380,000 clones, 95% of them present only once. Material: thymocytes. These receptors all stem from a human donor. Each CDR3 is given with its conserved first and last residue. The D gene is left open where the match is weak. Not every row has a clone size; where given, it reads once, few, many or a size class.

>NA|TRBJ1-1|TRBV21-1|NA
TGTGCCAGCAGCACAGGGAGCCGGGACCAAGCTTTCTTT
CASSTGSRDQAFF
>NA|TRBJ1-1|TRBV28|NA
TGTGCCAGCCGGGAAGGACAGACCGAGCGGGACACTGAAGCTTTCTTT
CASREGQTERDTEAFF
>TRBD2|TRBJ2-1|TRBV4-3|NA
TGCGCCAGCAGCCAAGTTACCAATAGCGGGGCCCCTAGGAATGAGCAGTTCTTC
CASSQVTNSGAPRNEQFF
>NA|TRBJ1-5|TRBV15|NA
TGTGCCACCAGCAGATCAACAAATAGCAATCAGCCCCAGCATTTT
CATSRSTNSNQPQHF
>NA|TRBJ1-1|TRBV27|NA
TGTGCCAGCAGTTTATCTAGCCAGGGATGCACTGAAGCTTTCTTT
CASSLSSQGCTEAFF
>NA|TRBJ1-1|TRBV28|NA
TGTGCCAGCAGTTTACATCGTGGACACCCCAGACAACCTATGAACACTGAAGCTTTCTTT
CASSLHRGHPRQPMNTEAFF
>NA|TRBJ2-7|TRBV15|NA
TGTGCCACCAGCGCCCGGAGTAACGAGCAGTACTTC
CATSARSNEQYF
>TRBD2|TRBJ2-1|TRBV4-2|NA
TGTGCCAGCAGCCAAGATCCCCCTAGCGGGAGGTCCCTAGTCGATGAGCAGTTCTTC
CASSQDPPSGRSLVDEQFF
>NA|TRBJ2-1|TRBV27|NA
TGTGCCAGCTCAGGGGTTTACAATGAGCAGTTCTTC
CASSGVYNEQFF
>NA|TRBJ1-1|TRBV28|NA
TGTGCCAGCAGGGTCGAGGTACTTAAAACTGAAGCTTTCTTT
CASRVEVLKTEAFF
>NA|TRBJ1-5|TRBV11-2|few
TGTGCCAGCAGCTTTGAAGCAAATGATAGCAATCAGCCCCAGCATTTT
CASSFEANDSNQPQHF
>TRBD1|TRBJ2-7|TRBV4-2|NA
TGTGCCAGCAGCCAAGATAGTAGGACAGGGAGGGAGCAGTACTTC
CASSQDSRTGREQYF
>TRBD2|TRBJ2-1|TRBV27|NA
TGTGCCAGCAGTCGCGGACTAGCGGGAGTCCAGGGGTCCTACAATGAGCAGTTCTTC
CASSRGLAGVQGSYNEQFF
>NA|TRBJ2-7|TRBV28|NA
TGTGCCAGCAGAAAAGAAGGCAGGGCAAGCTACGAGCAGTACTTC
CASRKEGRASYEQYF
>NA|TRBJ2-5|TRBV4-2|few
TGTGCCAGCAGCCAAACTAGCTTAGAGACCCAGTACTTC
CASSQTSLETQYF
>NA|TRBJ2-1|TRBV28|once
TGTGCCAGCAGTCCGAGGGGGGAGGAGCCCTACAATGAGCAGTTCTTC
CASSPRGEEPYNEQFF
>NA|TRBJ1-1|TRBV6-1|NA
TGTGCCAGCAAAGACGGGGCTGAAGCTTTCTTT
CASKDGAEAFF
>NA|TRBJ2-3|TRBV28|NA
TGTGCCAGCACCACCATTAGGGGGAGGACAGATACGCAGTATTTT
CASTTIRGRTDTQYF
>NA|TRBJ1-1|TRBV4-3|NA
TGCGCCAGCAGCCAAGATCGCCGGGACACTGAAGCTTTCTTT
CASSQDRRDTEAFF
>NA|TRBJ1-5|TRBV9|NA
TGTGCCAGCAGCGTAGGGGGTACCCAGCCCCAGCATTTT
CASSVGGTQPQHF
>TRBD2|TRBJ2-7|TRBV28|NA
TGTGCCAGCAGTTTTCCCCAGACGACTAGCAGGATCCCCTACGAGCAGTACTTC
CASSFPQTTSRIPYEQYF
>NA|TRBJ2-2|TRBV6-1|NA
TGTGCCAGCAGTGAAGCGCCAGGGACGCCGAACACCGGGGAGCTGTTTTTT
CASSEAPGTPNTGELFF
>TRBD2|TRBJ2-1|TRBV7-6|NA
TGTGCCAGCAGCTTAAAAGCTAGCGGGAGTAATGAGCAGTTCTTC
CASSLKASGSNEQFF
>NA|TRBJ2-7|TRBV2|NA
TGTGCCAGCATCCGCGGCGAGCAGTACTTC
CASIRGEQYF
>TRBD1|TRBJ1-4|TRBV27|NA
TGTGCCAGCAGTCCTACAGGGGCCTCTGCAACTAATGAAAAACTGTTTTTT
CASSPTGASATNEKLFF
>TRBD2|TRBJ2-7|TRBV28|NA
TGTGCCAGCAGTTTCCGGAACCCCGGGACTAGCGGGAGCGGGGAGCAGTACTTC
CASSFRNPGTSGSGEQYF
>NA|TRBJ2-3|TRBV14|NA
TGTGCCAGCAGCCAATCACTTGATACGCAGTATTTT
CASSQSLDTQYF
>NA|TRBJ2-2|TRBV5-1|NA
TGCGCCAGCAGCGAAAGGACGACTAAGATCCTAACCGGGGAGCTGTTTTTT
CASSERTTKILTGELFF
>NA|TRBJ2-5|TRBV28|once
TGTGCCAGCAGTGGGGCGGACAGCTCCCGTCTCTATAACCAAGAGACCCAGTACTTC
CASSGADSSRLYNQETQYF
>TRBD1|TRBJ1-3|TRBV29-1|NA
TGCAGCGTTGAAGACAGGACAGGAGCAACGAAGGAAAACACCATATATTTT
CSVEDRTGATKENTIYF
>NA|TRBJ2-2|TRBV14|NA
TGTGCCAGCAGCCCCCCCCGGGCGAAATCGAACACCGGGGAGCTGTTTTTT
CASSPPRAKSNTGELFF
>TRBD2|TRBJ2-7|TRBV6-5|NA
TGTGCCAGCAGTTACTCTCTAGCGGGAGGCCACGAGCAGTACTTC
CASSYSLAGGHEQYF
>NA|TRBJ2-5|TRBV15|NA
TGTGCCACCAGCAGGCGAGCGAGGAGAGAGACCCAGTACTTC
CATSRRARRETQYF
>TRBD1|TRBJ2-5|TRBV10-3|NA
TGTGCCGCCCGGACAGGGGAGACCCAGTACTTC
CAARTGETQYF
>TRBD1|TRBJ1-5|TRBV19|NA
TGTGCCAGTAGGGAGGGACAGGGGGCTAATCAGCCCCAGCATTTT
CASREGQGANQPQHF
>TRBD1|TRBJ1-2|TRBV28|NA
TGTGCCAGCAGTCTACGGCCCTCGGGACAGACTAAGGATGGCTACACCTTC
CASSLRPSGQTKDGYTF
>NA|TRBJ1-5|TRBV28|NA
TGTGCCAGCAGGGCCCCGTCCCCCGGGAGCCTCAATCAGCCCCAGCATTTT
CASRAPSPGSLNQPQHF
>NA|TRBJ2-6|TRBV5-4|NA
TGTGCCAGCAGCTTCTGCGGCAGTTTCTCAGCTCTACGGGCCAACGTCCTGACTTTC
CASSFCGSFSALRANVLTF
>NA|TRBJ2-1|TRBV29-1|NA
TGCAGCGTCGATAGCGGACCTTACCACAATGAGCAGTTCTTC
CSVDSGPYHNEQFF
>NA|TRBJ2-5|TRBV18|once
TGTGCCAGCTCACCAGGAGAGACCCAGTACTTC
CASSPGETQYF
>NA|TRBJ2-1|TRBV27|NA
TGTGCCAGCAGTCTAAGTGGTGGTGGGGGCAGGGCCCCAGTCAATCAGCAGTTCTTC
CASSLSGGGGRAPVNQQFF
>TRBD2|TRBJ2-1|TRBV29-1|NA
TGCAGCGTTAGGGGACCTTCTGATAGCGGGAGGTTGGCGAATGAGCAGTTCTTC
CSVRGPSDSGRLANEQFF
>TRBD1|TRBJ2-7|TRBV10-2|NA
TGCGCCAGCAGTGATCTGGGCAGGGGGATTCCCCCCCGCTACGAGCAGTACTTC
CASSDLGRGIPPRYEQYF
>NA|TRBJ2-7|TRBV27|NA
TGTGCCAGCAGTTTCATTCCGGGACAGCTACGCGGGGGCTCCTACGAGCAGTACTTC
CASSFIPGQLRGGSYEQYF
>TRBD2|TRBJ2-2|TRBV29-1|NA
TGCAGCGTTTCCGGGGACCGAGGGACTAGCGGGCCCGCGAACACCGGGGAGCTGTTTTTT
CSVSGDRGTSGPANTGELFF
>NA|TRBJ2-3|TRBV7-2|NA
TGTGCCAGCAGCTCCTTAGCGGAGGCAGCAGATACGCAGTATTTT
CASSSLAEAADTQYF
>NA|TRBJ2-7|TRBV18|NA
TGTGCCAGCTCACCCGGCGCTCTAGCCTACGAGCAGTACTTC
CASSPGALAYEQYF